This paragraph covers one T cell receptor beta chain sequence. Trimming pared 0 bases from V and 2 bases from J, leaving 15 bases between. Looked up from germline, CDR1 is MNHEY and CDR2 is SMNVEV (reference sequence). This CDR3 comprises 17 residues. The protocol was immunoSEQ multiplex PCR, while the TCRdb copy is restricted to in-frame clones and leaves out a portion. The repertoire includes about 79,000 clones, 94% of them detected once, and 0.2% to 0.3% sits in the top ten. The record originates from a study of technical replicates of blood from a few donors. The sample comprised T cells isolated from PBMCs. This chain uses TRBV27 with TRBJ2-3, with a weak D call TRBD2 (5 bases). This TCR was recovered from a human donor in good health. For the CDR3, the DNA is TGTGCCAGCAGTTTATCGGGGAGCGGACTTTACACAGATACGCAGTATTTT. Protein: CASSLSGSGLYTDTQYF.